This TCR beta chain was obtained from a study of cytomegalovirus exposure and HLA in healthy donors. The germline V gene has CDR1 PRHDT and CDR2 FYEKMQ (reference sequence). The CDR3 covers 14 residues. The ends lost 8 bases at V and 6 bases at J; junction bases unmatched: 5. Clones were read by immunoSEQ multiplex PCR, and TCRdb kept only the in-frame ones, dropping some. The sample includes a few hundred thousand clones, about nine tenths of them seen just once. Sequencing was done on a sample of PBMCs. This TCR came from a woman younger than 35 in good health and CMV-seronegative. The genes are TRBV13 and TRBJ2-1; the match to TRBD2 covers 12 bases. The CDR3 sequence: CASVVTSGSNEQFF. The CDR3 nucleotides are TGTGCCAGCGTTGTGACTAGCGGGAGCAATGAGCAGTTCTTC.